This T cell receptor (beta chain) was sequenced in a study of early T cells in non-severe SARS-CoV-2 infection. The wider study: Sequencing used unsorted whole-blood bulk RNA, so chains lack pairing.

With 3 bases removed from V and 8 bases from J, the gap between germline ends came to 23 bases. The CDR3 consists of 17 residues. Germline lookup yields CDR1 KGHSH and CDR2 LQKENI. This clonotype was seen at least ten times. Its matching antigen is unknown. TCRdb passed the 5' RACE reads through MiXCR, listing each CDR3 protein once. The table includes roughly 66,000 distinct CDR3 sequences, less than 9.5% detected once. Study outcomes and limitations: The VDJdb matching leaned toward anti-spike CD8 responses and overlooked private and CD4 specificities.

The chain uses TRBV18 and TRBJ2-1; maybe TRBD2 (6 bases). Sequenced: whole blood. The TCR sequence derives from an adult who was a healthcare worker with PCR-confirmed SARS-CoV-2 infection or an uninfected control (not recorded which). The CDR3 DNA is TGTGCCAGCTCACCCCCGGTGGGGCTATTCACGGGGGATGAGCAGTTCTTC. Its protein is CASSPPVGLFTGDEQFF.